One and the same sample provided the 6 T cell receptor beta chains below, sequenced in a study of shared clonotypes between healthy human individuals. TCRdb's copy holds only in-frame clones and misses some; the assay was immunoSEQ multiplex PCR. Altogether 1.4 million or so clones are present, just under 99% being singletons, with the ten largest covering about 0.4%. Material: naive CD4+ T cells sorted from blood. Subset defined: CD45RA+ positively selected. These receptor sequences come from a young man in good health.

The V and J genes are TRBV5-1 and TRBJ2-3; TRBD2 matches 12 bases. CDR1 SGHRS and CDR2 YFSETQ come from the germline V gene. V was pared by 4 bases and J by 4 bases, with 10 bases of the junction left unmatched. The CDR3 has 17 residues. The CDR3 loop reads CASSPTPSGRGADTQYF. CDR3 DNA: TGCGCCAGCAGCCCAACTCCTAGCGGGAGGGGTGCAGATACGCAGTATTTT.

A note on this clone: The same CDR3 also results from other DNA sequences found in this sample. The CDR3 region has the DNA TGTGCCAGCAGTACGTATTCCTACGAGCAGTACTTC. Protein sequence: CASSTYSYEQYF. The chain uses TRBV28 and TRBJ2-7; no reliable D call. CDR1 and CDR2 from the germline V gene are MDHEN and SYDVKM. Trimming cost V 5 bases and J 1 base, with 6 bases left between them. This CDR3 has 12 amino acids.

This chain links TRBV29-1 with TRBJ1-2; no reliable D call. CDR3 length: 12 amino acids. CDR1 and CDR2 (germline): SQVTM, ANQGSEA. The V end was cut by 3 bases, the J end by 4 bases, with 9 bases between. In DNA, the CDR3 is TGCAGCGTTGATGGAGTGGGCTATGGCTACACCTTC. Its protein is CSVDGVGYGYTF.

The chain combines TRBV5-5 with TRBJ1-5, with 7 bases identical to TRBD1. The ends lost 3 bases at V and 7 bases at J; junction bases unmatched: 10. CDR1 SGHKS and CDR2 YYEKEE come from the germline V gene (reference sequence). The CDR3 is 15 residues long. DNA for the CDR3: TGTGCCAGCAGCTCAACTGATAGACAGGGCCAGCCCCAGCATTTT. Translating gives CASSSTDRQGQPQHF.

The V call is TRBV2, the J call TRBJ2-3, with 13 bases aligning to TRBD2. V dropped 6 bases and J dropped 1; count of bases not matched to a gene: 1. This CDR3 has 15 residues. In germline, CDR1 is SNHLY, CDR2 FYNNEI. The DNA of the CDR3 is TGTGCCAGCAGGGGGACTAGCGGGGGCACAGATACGCAGTATTTT. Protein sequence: CASRGTSGGTDTQYF.

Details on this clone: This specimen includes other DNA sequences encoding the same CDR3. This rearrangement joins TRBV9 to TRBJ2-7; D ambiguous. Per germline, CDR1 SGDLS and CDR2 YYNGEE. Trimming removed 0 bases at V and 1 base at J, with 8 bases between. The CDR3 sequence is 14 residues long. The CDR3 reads CASSVVGSSYEQYF. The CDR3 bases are TGTGCCAGCAGCGTAGTGGGCAGTTCCTACGAGCAGTACTTC.